These 21 T cell receptor beta chains were all obtained from the same sample, sequenced in a study of T cell responses to AZD1222 COVID-19 vaccine. The assay was immunoSEQ multiplex PCR, and TCRdb's table has in-frame clones only and misses some. The data hold just under 95,000 clones, with 85% to 90% observed a single time. Sequences were derived from peripheral blood, sampled on day 0 of AZD1222 vaccination. The origin of the receptors is an adult in good health.

The V gene is TRBV6-5, the J gene TRBJ2-7; D unresolved. V shed 6 bases and J shed 5 bases, with 8 bases lying between them. Germline assignment: CDR1 MNHEY and CDR2 SVGAGI. The CDR3 is 11 residues long. CDR3 sequence (DNA): TGTGCCAGCAGCATAGACAACGAGCAGTACTTC. This codes for CASSIDNEQYF.

This clone was seen only once. The chain has TRBV2 and TRBJ1-3; TRBD1 might be the D (5 bases). The CDR3 runs to 13 residues. Trimming stripped 8 bases from V and 3 bases from J, with 11 bases between. Germline-derived CDR1 and CDR2 are SNHLY and FYNNEI. The CDR3 DNA follows: TGTGCCAGCGGACAATGGATTGGAAACACCATATATTTT. Amino acids: CASGQWIGNTIYF.

The count of this clone is one. V gene TRBV19 combines with J gene TRBJ1-5; no clear D gene. The CDR3 sequence is 13 residues long. V shed 8 bases and J shed 4 bases, with 12 bases lying between them. CDR1 is LNHDA and CDR2 is SQIVND in the germline V gene (reference sequence). The CDR3 bases are TGTGCCAGTTCAAGGGCGCTGAATCAGCCCCAGCATTTT. Its translation is CASSRALNQPQHF.

This clone has just one count. The J gene is TRBJ2-3, the V gene TRBV7-2; D perhaps matches TRBD2 (5 bases). The ends were cut back, 3 bases at V and 8 bases at J, with 15 bases in the middle. Germline-derived CDR1 and CDR2 are SGHTA and FQGNSA. CDR3 length: 14 amino acids. The CDR3 here is CASSFGGLGSTQYF. The CDR3 bases are TGTGCCAGCAGCTTCGGAGGTCTGGGGTCTACGCAGTATTTT.

J is TRBJ1-1 and V is TRBV5-1, with 8 bases matching TRBD1. This CDR3 comprises 14 residues. Trimming at V came to 4 bases and at J to 6 bases, leaving 8 bases not matched to a gene. Germline loops: CDR1 SGHRS, CDR2 YFSETQ. The CDR3 DNA sequence: TGCGCCAGCAGCAGTGGACAGGGTACCCCTGAAGCTTTCTTT. It yields the protein CASSSGQGTPEAFF.

This chain joins TRBV9 and TRBJ1-1; maybe TRBD1 (5 bases). The CDR3 is 15 residues long. The V gene's germline CDR1 is SGDLS and CDR2 YYNGEE. Trimming shortened V by 4 bases and J by 1 base, and 14 bases separated the two germline ends. The DNA for the CDR3 is TGTGCCAGCAGCTCTACCGGGACGGAGAACACTGAAGCTTTCTTT. The encoded protein is CASSSTGTENTEAFF.

The rearrangement uses TRBV6-4 and TRBJ1-1; D remains ambiguous. The CDR3 loop spans 14 amino acids. The V gene lost 5 bases and the J gene lost 1 base, with 11 bases spanning the gap. The germline CDR1 and CDR2 sequences are MRHNA and SNTAGT. Written as DNA, the CDR3 is TGTGCCAGCAGTCTCGAGCTTGGGAACACTGAAGCTTTCTTT. As protein: CASSLELGNTEAFF.

This clone is a singleton in its sample. The chain links TRBV5-1 to TRBJ2-5; D is possibly TRBD1 (7 bases). CDR3 length: 15 amino acids. CDR1 is SGHRS, CDR2 YFSETQ, per germline. With 0 bases removed from V and 3 bases from J, the gap between germline ends came to 12 bases. The CDR3 region is CASSLGQGGEETQYF. CDR3 coding DNA: TGCGCCAGCAGCTTGGGACAGGGAGGCGAAGAGACCCAGTACTTC.

The chain links TRBV5-1 to TRBJ1-2; 9 bases align to TRBD1. Germline lookup yields CDR1 SGHRS and CDR2 YFSETQ. This CDR3 has 14 residues. With 5 bases clipped from V and 7 bases from J, the junction kept 9 bases outside the gene matches. The chain's CDR3 is CASRVRTGDSGYTF. DNA of the CDR3: TGCGCCAGCAGGGTACGGACAGGGGACAGTGGCTACACCTTC.

The chain couples TRBV9 to TRBJ2-7, with 10 bases aligning to TRBD2. V shed 4 bases and J 3 bases; nucleotides not matched to a gene: 7. The germline gives CDR1 SGDLS, CDR2 YYNGEE. This CDR3 contains 15 residues. The CDR3 bases are TGTGCCAGCAGCATCGGGACTAGCGACTACTACGAGCAGTACTTC. Its protein product is CASSIGTSDYYEQYF.

The CDR3 here is CASSLGQTGRGYTF. The CDR3 DNA sequence: TGTGCCAGCAGCTTGGGACAGACAGGGAGAGGCTACACCTTC. V and J are TRBV5-8 and TRBJ1-2; TRBD1 matches at 7 bases. The V and J ends lost 0 bases and 8 bases, in that order; junction bases with no gene match: 7. Germline V gives CDR1 SGHTS, CDR2 YDEGEE. The CDR3 runs to 14 residues.

This clone was seen only once. The J gene is TRBJ2-7, the V gene TRBV6-5, with 9 bases fitting TRBD1. This CDR3 comprises 14 residues. After removal of 2 bases from V and 11 bases from J, the junction contained 10 bases not matched to a gene. Germline V gene lookup returns CDR1 MNHEY and CDR2 SVGAGI. CDR3 coding DNA: TGTGCCAGCAGTTACACCGGGGACAGGGCCTACGAGTACTTC. As protein: CASSYTGDRAYEYF.

This sequence joins TRBV5-5 and TRBJ2-7, with a weak D call TRBD2 (6 bases). Trimming removed 2 bases at V and 1 base at J, with 10 bases between. Germline-derived CDR1 and CDR2 are SGHKS and YYEKEE (reference sequence). There are 14 residues in the CDR3. CDR3 region: CASSFAGGSYEQYF. CDR3 coding DNA: TGTGCCAGCAGCTTCGCTGGGGGGTCCTACGAGCAGTACTTC.

This chain uses TRBV28 with TRBJ2-3; D not resolved. Germline-derived CDR1 and CDR2 are MDHEN and SYDVKM. The CDR3 length is 14 residues. V was trimmed by 4 bases and J by 2 bases, leaving 10 bases between them. CDR3 amino acids: CASSSGGNTDTQYF. In DNA, the CDR3 is TGTGCCAGCAGTTCCGGTGGAAACACAGATACGCAGTATTTT. Combining the CDR3 with reference TRBV28 and TRBJ2-3 gives the whole variable domain DVKVTQSSRYLVKRTGEKVFLECVQDMDHENMFWYRQDPGLGLRLIYFSYDVKMKEKGDIPEGYSVSREKKERFSLILESASTNQTSMYLCASSSGGNTDTQYFGPGTRLTVL.

The chain links TRBV6-5 to TRBJ2-3; TRBD2 matches at 11 bases. Germline V gene lookup returns CDR1 MNHEY and CDR2 SVGAGI. The V gene end was trimmed by 5 bases and the J gene end by 2 bases; junction bases not matched to a gene: 3. The CDR3 loop spans 15 amino acids. CDR3 in amino acids: CASSTSGGHTDTQYF. As DNA, the CDR3 is TGTGCCAGCAGTACTAGCGGGGGCCACACAGATACGCAGTATTTT.

This chain connects TRBV5-1 to TRBJ2-7; weak D call: TRBD1 (5 bases). CDR3 length: 13 amino acids. Trimming took off 4 bases at V and 6 bases at J, with 14 bases between the two ends. The V gene's germline CDR1 is SGHRS and CDR2 YFSETQ. CDR3 nucleotide sequence: TGCGCCAGCAGCAAGGACAAATTAACCGAGCAGTACTTC. This translates into CASSKDKLTEQYF.

V and J are TRBV5-1 and TRBJ2-7; TRBD1 matches 9 bases. V gave up 3 bases and J gave up 2 bases; unmatched junction bases: 9. This CDR3 spans 16 amino acids. Germline-derived CDR1 and CDR2 are SGHRS and YFSETQ. CDR3 DNA sequence: TGCGCCAGCAGCTCCGCGGACAGGGGCGAAACCTACGAGCAGTACTTC. It translates to CASSSADRGETYEQYF.

The chain recombines TRBV20-1 with TRBJ2-7; D is unresolved. CDR1 and CDR2 from the germline V gene are DFQATT and SNEGSKA (reference sequence). V shed 4 bases and J shed 4 bases, with 20 bases lying between them. The CDR3 is 15 amino acids. As DNA, the CDR3 is TGCAGTGCTAATGACCCGCTCTCGGCCCCGTACGAGCAGTACTTC. It yields the protein CSANDPLSAPYEQYF.

The V call is TRBV6-1, the J call TRBJ1-5, with D hard to call. CDR1 and CDR2 from the germline V gene are MNHNS and SASEGT. V was clipped by 1 base and J by 1 base, with 8 bases between them. CDR3 length: 15 amino acids. CDR3 amino acids: CASSEGQVSNQPQHF. The DNA for the CDR3 is TGTGCCAGCAGTGAAGGTCAGGTGAGCAATCAGCCCCAGCATTTT.

The rearrangement joins TRBV19 to TRBJ2-5, with 10 bases aligning to TRBD2. J gave up 5 bases and V 4 bases, and 7 bases lay outside the gene matches. The CDR3 covers 15 residues. Germline V gives CDR1 LNHDA, CDR2 SQIVND (reference sequence). The CDR3 nucleotides are TGTGCCAGTAGTACCGGACTAGCGGTGCGGGAGACCCAGTACTTC. Protein sequence: CASSTGLAVRETQYF.

The V and J genes are TRBV27 and TRBJ2-6, with TRBD1 as a possible D gene (5 bases). CDR1 MNHEY and CDR2 SMNVEV come from the germline V gene (reference sequence). The CDR3 length is 18 residues. Deletions cut 7 bases from V and 0 bases from J, with 19 bases between. In DNA, the CDR3 is TGTGCCAGCAAACCCCGGGTCAGGGTACTCTCTGGGGCCAACGTCCTGACTTTC. Amino acid sequence: CASKPRVRVLSGANVLTF. Full variable domain (outside the CDR3, taken from reference TRBV27 and TRBJ2-6): EAQVTQNPRYLITVTGKKLTVTCSQNMNHEYMSWYRQDPGLGLRQIYYSMNVEVTDKGDVPEGYKVSRKEKRNFPLILESPSPNQTSLYFCASKPRVRVLSGANVLTFGAGSRLTVL.